This TCR beta chain was obtained from a study of T-cell reconstitution after alpha-beta-depleted transplantation in children. This clonotype was counted at least ten times. Its specificity is unknown. Germline lookup yields CDR1 MDHEN and CDR2 SYDVKM. The CDR3 has 15 amino acids. Trimming took off 2 bases at V and 6 bases at J, with 14 bases between the two ends. During its preparation, the TCRbeta library received unique molecular identifiers. TCRdb reanalysed the PCR reads using MiXCR and keeps one entry per CDR3 protein. The sample includes roughly 350,000 distinct CDR3 sequences, around 16% seen only once; the top ten take roughly 40%. Findings and limits, study-wide: One year after transplant, T-cell counts and diversity came mostly from newly produced T cells. The origin of alpha-beta T cells about two months after transplant was reportedly several hundred expanded graft clones. Recipient T cells and thymic progenitors that survived were the source of the high TCRbeta diversity seen at day 60 in some patients.

This sequence was found in a male patient aged 2-10 years who had a stem cell transplant for acute lymphoblastic leukemia, so the T cells may come from the graft donor. The chain couples TRBV28 to TRBJ2-1; D perhaps matches TRBD2 (7 bases). Sequencing used PBMCs, mostly from graft donor cells, obtained 360 days after TCRalphabeta/CD19-depleted stem cell transplant. CDR3 DNA sequence: TGTGCCAGCAGTTTACCACGGGGGGCACTCAATGAGCAGTTCTTC. Translation gives CASSLPRGALNEQFF.